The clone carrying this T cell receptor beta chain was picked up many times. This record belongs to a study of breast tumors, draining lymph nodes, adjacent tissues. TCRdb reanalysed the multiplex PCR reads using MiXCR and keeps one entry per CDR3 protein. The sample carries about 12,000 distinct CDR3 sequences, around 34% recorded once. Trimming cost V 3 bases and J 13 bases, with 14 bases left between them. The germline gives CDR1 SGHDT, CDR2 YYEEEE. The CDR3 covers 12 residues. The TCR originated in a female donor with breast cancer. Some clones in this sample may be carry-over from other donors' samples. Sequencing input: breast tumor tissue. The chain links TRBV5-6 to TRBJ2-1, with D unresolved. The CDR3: CASSSPEKPQFF. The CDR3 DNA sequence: TGTGCCAGCAGCTCTCCCGAGAAGCCCCAGTTCTTC.